The next 17 T cell receptor beta chains were all read from a single sample in a study of cytomegalovirus exposure and HLA in healthy donors. PCR was performed using 60 Vbeta and 13 Jbeta primers. TCRdb's table, derived via immunoSEQ multiplex PCR, lists solely in-frame clones and lacks some. Counted here are approximately 130,000 clones, about three quarters occurring once; the ten biggest clones make up less than 4.5%. Sequencing was carried out using PBMCs. The receptor set was obtained from a man aged 45-60 years in good health and CMV-seropositive.

The CDR3 nucleotides are TGCAGCTTTCTGACTAGCGGGAGAACAGATACGCAGTATTTT. It translates to CSFLTSGRTDTQYF. The genes are TRBV29-1 and TRBJ2-3, with TRBD2 matching 12 bases. After removal of 8 bases from V and 3 bases from J, the junction contained 6 bases not matched to a gene. This CDR3 is 14 amino acids long. Germline V gene sequence: CDR1 SQVTM, CDR2 ANQGSEA.

V usage is TRBV14 and J usage is TRBJ2-1; 7 bases match TRBD1. With V trimmed by 2 bases and J by 3 bases, 4 bases remained unmatched. There are 15 residues in the CDR3. CDR1 SGHDN and CDR2 FVKESK come from the germline V gene. CDR3 in amino acids: CASSQSRGYYNEQFF. CDR3 in DNA: TGTGCCAGCAGCCAATCCAGGGGGTACTACAATGAGCAGTTCTTC.

The V gene is TRBV12-5, the J gene TRBJ1-2, with 8 positions matching TRBD1. V lost 5 bases to trimming and J lost 4 bases; unmatched junction nucleotides: 6. Germline assignment: CDR1 LGHNT and CDR2 FRNRAP. This CDR3 is 14 amino acids long. In nucleotides, the CDR3 is TGTGCTAGTGGTAGACAGGGGATTGCCTATGGCTACACCTTC. This gives the protein CASGRQGIAYGYTF.

The rearrangement uses TRBV5-1 and TRBJ2-5; a possible D gene is TRBD2 (5 bases). The CDR3 consists of 14 residues. V shed 3 bases and J shed 1 base, with 10 bases lying between them. Germline V CDR1 and CDR2: SGHRS, YFSETQ. The CDR3 spells CASSSGLIQETQYF. DNA for the CDR3: TGCGCCAGCAGCTCCGGACTGATCCAAGAGACCCAGTACTTC.

A single count supports this clone. The CDR3 bases are TGTGCCAGCAGCCTTTTTTCGGGGGAGACCCAGTACTTC. This gives the protein CASSLFSGETQYF. The genes are TRBV7-8 and TRBJ2-5, with a weak D call TRBD2 (5 bases). The germline V gene encodes CDR1 SGHVS and CDR2 FQNEAQ. The CDR3 covers 13 residues. V was cut by 5 bases and J by 5 bases, with 12 bases left in between.

This clone came up a few times. The chain employs TRBV7-9 and TRBJ2-1; D is uncertain. Germline-derived CDR1 and CDR2 are SEHNR and FQNEAQ (reference sequence). V was cut by 0 bases and J by 4 bases, with 10 bases left in between. CDR3 length equals 15 residues. CDR3 in DNA: TGTGCCAGCAGCTTAGCTATGGAGTATTACAATGAGCAGTTCTTC. It codes for CASSLAMEYYNEQFF. The entire variable domain, with the rest obtained from reference TRBV7-9 and TRBJ2-1, is as follows: DTGVSQNPRHKITKRGQNVTFRCDPISEHNRLYWYRQTLGQGPEFLTYFQNEAQLEKSRLLSDRFSAERPKGSFSTLEIQRTEQGDSAMYLCASSLAMEYYNEQFFGPGTRLTVL.

This clone has more than one count but fewer than ten. V gene TRBV2 combines with J gene TRBJ1-5; D may be TRBD1 (6 bases). Per germline, CDR1 SNHLY and CDR2 FYNNEI. This CDR3 is built from 17 residues. Trimming took 6 bases from V and 2 from J, leaving 20 bases between them. CDR3 residues: CASREGTAGGRNQPQHF. For the CDR3, the DNA is TGTGCCAGCAGAGAGGGGACGGCCGGGGGGCGCAATCAGCCCCAGCATTTT.

This clone was found a few times. The rearrangement links TRBV9 to TRBJ2-2; 7 bases align to TRBD1. Germline CDR1 and CDR2: SGDLS and YYNGEE. The CDR3 runs to 14 residues. V lost 3 bases to trimming and J lost 7 bases; unmatched junction nucleotides: 6. Here the CDR3 reads CASSATGLGGELFF. CDR3 nucleotide sequence: TGTGCCAGCAGCGCGACAGGGCTGGGCGGGGAGCTGTTTTTT.

The chain is built from TRBV25-1 and TRBJ1-2, with D perhaps TRBD1 (6 bases). The CDR3 spans 13 residues. Trimming left V 5 bases short and J 2 bases short, with 9 bases between. CDR1 is MGHDK, CDR2 SYGVNS, per germline. The DNA for the CDR3 is TGTGCCAGCAGTCTGGACAGCAACTATGGCTACACCTTC. Its translation is CASSLDSNYGYTF.

The genes are TRBV29-1 and TRBJ2-5; no clear D gene. V lost 0 bases to trimming and J lost 4 bases, with 12 bases between them. The CDR3 is made up of 14 amino acids. Germline V gene data show CDR1 as SQVTM and CDR2 as ANQGSEA. The CDR3 spells CSVEDLSTRETQYF. CDR3 bases: TGCAGCGTTGAAGATTTGTCAACACGAGAGACCCAGTACTTC.

The chain joins TRBV14 to TRBJ2-3; possibly TRBD1 for D (6 bases). Germline V CDR1 and CDR2: SGHDN, FVKESK. The V end was cut by 0 bases, the J end by 0 bases, with 13 bases between. This CDR3 is 17 amino acids long. The CDR3 DNA sequence: TGTGCCAGCAGCCAAGATTCCCGGACAGTTAGCACAGATACGCAGTATTTT. This codes for CASSQDSRTVSTDTQYF.

The CDR3 sequence is CASSILAGGSNEQFF. The CDR3 DNA reads as TGCGCCAGCAGCATCCTAGCGGGGGGTTCCAATGAGCAGTTCTTC. This chain joins TRBV5-1 and TRBJ2-1; 11 bases are a match to TRBD2. J was trimmed by 6 bases and V by 4 bases; bases with no gene match: 6. The length of the CDR3 is 15 residues. Germline V gene sequence: CDR1 SGHRS, CDR2 YFSETQ.

CDR3: CASGRGPPRNEQFF. The DNA for the CDR3 is TGTGCCAGCGGCCGAGGGCCCCCTAGGAATGAGCAGTTCTTC. The genes are TRBV2 and TRBJ2-1; perhaps TRBD2 as D (5 bases). Germline V gene lookup returns CDR1 SNHLY and CDR2 FYNNEI. Trimming pared 8 bases from V and 7 bases from J, leaving 18 bases between. There are 14 residues in the CDR3.

This chain joins TRBV6-5 and TRBJ1-1; 10 nucleotides align to TRBD1. The CDR3 length is 15 residues. Trimming removed 4 bases from V and 3 bases from J; junction bases left unmatched: 5. Germline loops: CDR1 MNHEY, CDR2 SVGAGI. This CDR3 reads CASSFSGTGDTEAFF. As DNA, the CDR3 is TGTGCCAGCAGTTTTTCCGGGACAGGGGACACTGAAGCTTTCTTT.

The J gene is TRBJ2-7, the V gene TRBV7-3, with 8 bases lining up with TRBD2. The germline gives CDR1 SGHTA, CDR2 FQGTGA. With 6 bases clipped from V and 4 bases from J, the junction kept 8 bases outside the gene matches. The CDR3 is 14 amino acids. The CDR3 here is CASRVAGRIYEQYF. The CDR3 nucleotides read TGTGCCAGCAGGGTAGCGGGACGGATTTACGAGCAGTACTTC.

The rearrangement joins TRBV5-4 to TRBJ2-3; TRBD2 might be the D (7 bases). CDR1 and CDR2 from the germline V gene are SGHNT and YYREEE (reference sequence). This CDR3 is 13 amino acids long. The germline V and J ends were trimmed by 7 bases and 3 bases, with 12 bases remaining between them. The CDR3 loop reads CASARGGTDTQYF. In nucleotides, the CDR3 is TGTGCCAGCGCTAGGGGGGGAACAGATACGCAGTATTTT.

This clone was seen more than once but under ten times. This chain joins TRBV4-3 and TRBJ2-2; 7 bases align to TRBD1. Germline V gene sequence: CDR1 LGHNA, CDR2 YSLEER. Unmatched junction bases numbered 5, after V lost 1 base and J lost 6 bases. The CDR3 has 15 amino acids. The CDR3 region has the DNA TGCGCCAGCAGCCAAGCAGGGGGAGAGGCCGGGGAGCTGTTTTTT. This gives the protein CASSQAGGEAGELFF.